One and the same sample provided the 24 T cell receptor beta chains below, sequenced in a study of OX40 agonist ivuxolimab in advanced cancers. Clones were read by immunoSEQ multiplex PCR, and TCRdb kept only the in-frame ones, dropping some. This table holds around 23,000 clones, 70% to 90% found once. The sequencing here drew on CD4+ or CD8+ T cells sorted from blood, taken in a trial of the OX40 agonist ivuxolimab. The origin of the receptors is an adult with an advanced solid tumor such as melanoma, head and neck, liver or kidney cancer.

By its share, this clone is medium-sized (0.01 to 0.1%). The chain links TRBV28 to TRBJ1-2; D is unclear. The V and J ends lost 6 bases and 7 bases respectively, with 18 bases between them. Per the germline V gene, CDR1 is MDHEN and CDR2 is SYDVKM. This CDR3 is built from 14 residues. The CDR3 spells CASREISRMVGYTF. CDR3 DNA sequence: TGTGCCAGCAGGGAGATCAGTAGGATGGTTGGCTACACCTTC.

The V call is TRBV7-9, the J call TRBJ2-5; tentatively, D is TRBD2 (7 bases). V lost 8 bases and J lost 4, with 20 bases in between. Germline CDR1 SEHNR, CDR2 FQNEAQ (reference sequence). The CDR3 consists of 15 residues. The CDR3 sequence is CASLYVGGPLETQYF. In nucleotides, the CDR3 is TGTGCCAGCTTGTATGTCGGGGGGCCCCTAGAGACCCAGTACTTC.

This clone was recorded once. V gene TRBV19 combines with J gene TRBJ2-7, with TRBD2 identical over 9 bases. J was trimmed by 0 bases and V by 5 bases; bases with no gene match: 2. The CDR3 length is 14 residues. Germline V gene sequence: CDR1 LNHDA, CDR2 SQIVND (reference sequence). The CDR3 region has the DNA TGTGCCAGTAGTGCGACTAGCGGCTCCTACGAGCAGTACTTC. Encoded protein: CASSATSGSYEQYF.

This clone was detected only once. The CDR3 region is CASSWTGATNEKLFF. The CDR3 bases are TGTGCCAGCAGTTGGACAGGGGCCACTAATGAAAAACTGTTTTTT. V is TRBV6-5 and J is TRBJ1-4, with 9 bases matching TRBD1. This CDR3 comprises 15 residues. Germline loops: CDR1 MNHEY, CDR2 SVGAGI. Trimming took 4 bases from V and 2 from J; bases not matched to a gene: 2.

The chain is built from TRBV11-2 and TRBJ2-1; D is unclear. The CDR3 extends over 14 amino acids. V lost 5 bases to trimming and J lost 5 bases, with 13 bases between them. CDR1 and CDR2 from the germline V gene are SGHAT and FQNNGV. The CDR3 nucleotides are TGTGCCAGCAGCCCGCAGGATTGGGACAATGAGCAGTTCTTC. Its protein is CASSPQDWDNEQFF.

This chain links TRBV13 with TRBJ1-2, with D hard to call. The CDR3 loop spans 16 amino acids. Trimming took 0 bases from V and 2 from J, leaving 13 bases between them. Per the germline V gene, CDR1 is PRHDT and CDR2 is FYEKMQ (reference sequence). CDR3 protein: CASSLGSAESNYGYTF. Written as DNA, the CDR3 is TGTGCCAGCAGCTTAGGATCAGCGGAATCCAACTATGGCTACACCTTC.

V usage is TRBV11-3 and J usage is TRBJ2-2; 9 bases line up with TRBD1. The J segment lost 5 bases and the V segment lost 5 bases, leaving 9 bases of the junction unmatched. The CDR3 runs to 16 residues. Germline loops: CDR1 SGHNT, CDR2 YENEEA. The CDR3 loop is CASSPRDRAGTGELFF. The CDR3 DNA follows: TGTGCCAGCAGCCCGAGGGACAGGGCAGGAACCGGGGAGCTGTTTTTT.

This clone was found once. The CDR3 spells CASSARTGPMNTEAFF. The CDR3 DNA follows: TGTGCCAGCAGTGCCCGCACCGGGCCGATGAACACTGAAGCTTTCTTT. This sequence joins TRBV28 and TRBJ1-1, with no clear D. The V gene's germline CDR1 is MDHEN and CDR2 SYDVKM. The CDR3 contains 16 residues. The germline V and J ends were trimmed by 5 bases and 0 bases, with 16 bases remaining between them.

This rearrangement joins TRBV20-1 to TRBJ2-3; D is ambiguous. The germline V gene encodes CDR1 DFQATT and CDR2 SNEGSKA (reference sequence). Trimming cost V 5 bases and J 4 bases, with 4 bases left between them. CDR3 size: 10 residues. The CDR3 bases are TGCAGTGCTCCCTCAGATACGCAGTATTTT. This codes for CSAPSDTQYF.

The V gene is TRBV7-2, the J gene TRBJ2-7; D is perhaps TRBD1 or TRBD2 (5 bases each). V was clipped by 8 bases and J by 7 bases, with 24 bases between them. Germline lookup yields CDR1 SGHTA and CDR2 FQGNSA. The CDR3 extends over 15 amino acids. CDR3 coding DNA: TGTGCCAGCGGCCTTGGTGGGGGAGCTATGCGGGAGCAGTACTTC. Amino acid sequence: CASGLGGGAMREQYF.

The V and J genes are TRBV10-3 and TRBJ2-7; D is unresolved. The CDR3 has 15 residues. V was clipped by 2 bases and J by 2 bases, with 13 bases between them. CDR1 is ENHRY and CDR2 is SYGVKD in the germline V gene. The CDR3 sequence is CAISEPGGGTYEQYF. The CDR3 DNA reads as TGTGCCATCAGTGAGCCCGGTGGCGGAACCTACGAGCAGTACTTC.

V usage is TRBV27 and J usage is TRBJ1-6, with D possibly being TRBD1 (5 bases). V dropped 6 bases and J dropped 8 bases, with 14 bases sitting between them. CDR1 and CDR2 from the germline V gene are MNHEY and SMNVEV (reference sequence). The CDR3 is 14 residues long. This CDR3 is CASRSMQGDSPLHF. The CDR3 DNA is TGTGCCAGCAGATCGATGCAGGGCGATTCACCCCTCCACTTT.

This clone was observed a few times. This chain connects TRBV15 to TRBJ2-3; 8 nucleotides agree with TRBD2. The trim removed 3 bases at V and 2 bases at J, leaving 4 bases unmatched. The CDR3 extends over 15 amino acids. The germline V gene has CDR1 LNHNV and CDR2 YYDKDF (reference sequence). CDR3 loop: CATSRSRGATDTQYF. The CDR3 region has the DNA TGTGCCACCAGCAGGTCGCGGGGGGCCACAGATACGCAGTATTTT. Full variable domain (outside the CDR3, taken from reference TRBV15 and TRBJ2-3): DAMVIQNPRYQVTQFGKPVTLSCSQTLNHNVMYWYQQKSSQAPKLLFHYYDKDFNNEADTPDNFQSRRPNTSFCFLDIRSPGLGDTAMYLCATSRSRGATDTQYFGPGTRLTVL.

The J gene is TRBJ2-7, the V gene TRBV27; TRBD1 or TRBD2 may be the D gene (5 bases each). Trimming removed 0 bases at V and 6 bases at J, with 15 bases between. Germline values: CDR1 MNHEY, CDR2 SMNVEV (reference sequence). The CDR3 is 15 residues long. The CDR3 region is CASSLSRGAGTEQYF. The CDR3 coding sequence is TGTGCCAGCAGTTTATCAAGAGGGGCAGGTACCGAGCAGTACTTC.

The chain couples TRBV27 to TRBJ2-7; 7 bases line up with TRBD2. The CDR3 extends over 13 amino acids. V was pared by 3 bases and J by 4 bases, with 3 bases of the junction left unmatched. From germline, CDR1 is MNHEY and CDR2 SMNVEV (reference sequence). CDR3 protein: CASSFGGSYEQYF. The CDR3, as DNA: TGTGCCAGCAGTTTCGGCGGGAGTTACGAGCAGTACTTC.

The V gene is TRBV29-1, the J gene TRBJ2-7; 8 bases are a match to TRBD1. V lost 6 bases to trimming and J lost 3 bases; unmatched junction nucleotides: 10. CDR3 length equals 14 residues. Germline V gene data show CDR1 as SQVTM and CDR2 as ANQGSEA. The DNA of the CDR3 is TGCAGCGTAGAGGACAGGGATCCCCTCTACGAGCAGTACTTC. Protein: CSVEDRDPLYEQYF.

This chain joins TRBV6-1 and TRBJ2-2; D ambiguous. V shed 8 bases and J shed 0 bases, with 13 bases lying between them. The CDR3 length is 15 residues. The germline V gene encodes CDR1 MNHNS and CDR2 SASEGT. The CDR3, as DNA: TGTGCCAGCCTGAGTCCCAAAGCGAACACCGGGGAGCTGTTTTTT. Translation: CASLSPKANTGELFF.

The genes are TRBV10-2 and TRBJ2-7; no definite D call. The V gene lost 3 bases and the J gene lost 9 bases, with 18 bases spanning the gap. In germline, CDR1 is WSHSY, CDR2 SAAADI. The CDR3 is made up of 14 amino acids. CDR3 protein: CASSDTDISYRQYF. The CDR3 DNA follows: TGCGCCAGCAGTGACACCGACATCTCTTATCGGCAGTACTTC.

The chain uses TRBV28 and TRBJ1-2; TRBD1 matches at 10 bases. The germline CDR1 and CDR2 sequences are MDHEN and SYDVKM. V lost 3 bases and J lost 4; bases outside the gene matches: 8. This CDR3 is built from 16 residues. This CDR3 reads CASSFLRDRGLYGYTF. The DNA of the CDR3 is TGTGCCAGCAGTTTCTTGCGCGACAGGGGGCTCTATGGCTACACCTTC.

The rearrangement uses TRBV7-9 and TRBJ2-1; no firm D call. This CDR3 comprises 9 residues. V dropped 10 bases and J dropped 5 bases, with 3 bases sitting between them. Germline CDR1 and CDR2: SEHNR and FQNEAQ (reference sequence). Here the CDR3 DNA reads TGTGCCACCGACAATGAGCAGTTCTTC. Protein sequence: CATDNEQFF.

This clone was detected only once. The rearrangement links TRBV29-1 to TRBJ2-5; D gene uncertain. The CDR3 contains 12 residues. Germline V CDR1 and CDR2: SQVTM, ANQGSEA. V lost 4 bases to trimming and J lost 5 bases, with 11 bases between them. CDR3 DNA: TGCAGCGTTGGTACCGGTGGGGAGACCCAGTACTTC. As protein: CSVGTGGETQYF.

Only one count was recorded for this clone. The chain recombines TRBV14 with TRBJ2-7, with D maybe TRBD2 (6 bases). The germline V gene encodes CDR1 SGHDN and CDR2 FVKESK. This CDR3 is built from 15 residues. With 2 bases removed from V and 2 bases from J, the gap between germline ends came to 13 bases. The CDR3 region has the DNA TGTGCCAGCAGCCAACGGGGACTCTTTACCTACGAGCAGTACTTC. Its protein product is CASSQRGLFTYEQYF.

V usage is TRBV7-9 and J usage is TRBJ1-6; 8 positions match TRBD1. In germline, CDR1 is SEHNR, CDR2 FQNEAQ (reference sequence). Trimming at V came to 2 bases and at J to 7 bases, leaving 1 base not matched to a gene. This CDR3 is 14 amino acids long. CDR3 loop: CASSLQGANSPLHF. CDR3 in DNA: TGTGCCAGCAGCTTACAGGGGGCGAATTCACCCCTCCACTTT. Drawing the rest from reference TRBV7-9 and TRBJ1-6, the complete variable domain is DTGVSQNPRHKITKRGQNVTFRCDPISEHNRLYWYRQTLGQGPEFLTYFQNEAQLEKSRLLSDRFSAERPKGSFSTLEIQRTEQGDSAMYLCASSLQGANSPLHFGNGTRLTVT.

The gene calls are TRBV6-5 and TRBJ2-2, with 8 bases fitting TRBD2. The CDR3 contains 16 residues. CDR1 and CDR2 from the germline V gene are MNHEY and SVGAGI. J was trimmed by 7 bases and V by 4 bases; bases with no gene match: 11. The DNA for the CDR3 is TGTGCCAGCAGTTCGAGGCAGCGGGGGAAGGGCGGGGAGCTGTTTTTT. Amino acid sequence: CASSSRQRGKGGELFF.